Listed here are 25 T cell receptor beta chains from one sample, sequenced in a study of OX40 agonist ivuxolimab in advanced cancers. Using immunoSEQ multiplex PCR, the repertoire was profiled, and TCRdb retains in-frame clones only, with some absent. The sample consists of approximately 120,000 clones, approximately 90% of them appearing once. Sequenced here: CD4+ or CD8+ T cells sorted from blood, sampled in a trial of the OX40 agonist ivuxolimab. These receptors originate from an adult with an advanced solid tumor such as melanoma, head and neck, liver or kidney cancer.

This chain connects TRBV7-8 to TRBJ2-1; 8 bases fit TRBD2. The CDR3 runs to 15 residues. V lost 5 bases and J lost 6; bases outside the gene matches: 9. Germline CDR1 SGHVS, CDR2 FQNEAQ. Written as DNA, the CDR3 is TGTGCCAGCAGCCCCAGGGGTCTAGCGGGCAATGAGCAGTTCTTC. This sequence encodes CASSPRGLAGNEQFF.

V usage is TRBV7-3 and J usage is TRBJ1-5; D unclear. Trimming shortened V by 11 bases and J by 5 bases, and 22 bases separated the two germline ends. In germline, CDR1 is SGHTA, CDR2 FQGTGA. The CDR3 has 15 residues. The CDR3 DNA reads TGTGCCCCCTGGTGGGCAGGTGGAAGGTATCAGCCCCAGCATTTT. This sequence encodes CAPWWAGGRYQPQHF.

The chain has TRBV28 and TRBJ1-2, with D tentatively TRBD1 (6 bases). Germline loops: CDR1 MDHEN, CDR2 SYDVKM. The length of the CDR3 is 13 residues. V lost 5 bases to trimming and J lost 4 bases, with 11 bases between them. The CDR3: CASSTQGVYGYTF. The DNA for the CDR3 is TGTGCCAGCAGTACACAGGGTGTCTATGGCTACACCTTC.

V is TRBV5-1 and J is TRBJ1-3; D remains ambiguous. Trimming left V 4 bases short and J 0 bases short, with 14 bases between. There are 16 residues in the CDR3. The V gene's germline CDR1 is SGHRS and CDR2 YFSETQ. In nucleotides, the CDR3 is TGCGCCAGCAGCCCACTAGCGGCCGACTCTGGAAACACCATATATTTT. This gives the protein CASSPLAADSGNTIYF.

The rearrangement uses TRBV6-6 and TRBJ1-1, with 7 nucleotides matching TRBD1. Germline CDR1 reads MNHNY; CDR2 reads SVGAGI (reference sequence). The CDR3 is 13 amino acids. The V and J ends lost 6 bases and 8 bases, in that order; junction bases with no gene match: 9. Here the CDR3 reads CASRGDSALEAFF. The DNA of the CDR3 is TGTGCCAGCAGGGGGGACAGCGCGTTGGAAGCTTTCTTT.

The rearrangement joins TRBV28 to TRBJ2-1, with 8 bases aligning to TRBD2. This CDR3 is built from 15 residues. The V and J ends lost 2 bases and 6 bases, in that order; junction bases with no gene match: 6. The germline gives CDR1 MDHEN, CDR2 SYDVKM. CDR3 residues: CASSLQSGRFNEQFF. In nucleotides, the CDR3 is TGTGCCAGCAGTTTACAAAGCGGGAGATTCAATGAGCAGTTCTTC.

V is TRBV19 and J is TRBJ1-4, with TRBD1 matching 7 bases. Losses at the gene ends were 1 base for V and 10 bases for J; bases not matched to a gene: 9. Germline CDR1 reads LNHDA; CDR2 reads SQIVND (reference sequence). CDR3 length equals 15 residues. CDR3 residues: CASSIGLDRSAKLFF. The CDR3 DNA is TGTGCCAGTAGTATAGGCCTGGACAGGTCCGCAAAACTGTTTTTT.

This clone has only one observation. The chain joins TRBV11-2 to TRBJ2-3; TRBD2 aligns across 7 bases. CDR1 is SGHAT and CDR2 is FQNNGV in the germline V gene. V lost 0 bases, J lost 10 bases, and 7 bases stayed unmatched. The CDR3 is 14 residues long. The CDR3 sequence: CASSLEQWSGAQYF. CDR3 sequence (DNA): TGTGCCAGCAGCTTAGAGCAGTGGAGCGGGGCGCAGTATTTT.

The rearrangement uses TRBV6-5 and TRBJ2-7; TRBD1 is a possible D gene (6 bases). This CDR3 comprises 12 residues. With 7 bases removed from V and 0 bases from J, the gap between germline ends came to 7 bases. The germline gives CDR1 MNHEY, CDR2 SVGAGI. CDR3 region: CASKDSSYEQYF. Here the CDR3 DNA reads TGTGCCAGCAAGGACAGCTCCTACGAGCAGTACTTC.

The genes are TRBV2 and TRBJ1-2; the D is unclear. The CDR3 spans 13 residues. Germline V gene lookup returns CDR1 SNHLY and CDR2 FYNNEI. Trimming left V 6 bases short and J 4 bases short, with 12 bases between. CDR3 coding DNA: TGTGCCAGCAGGGCTCTTCCTTCCTATGGCTACACCTTC. This codes for CASRALPSYGYTF.

V gene TRBV12-5 combines with J gene TRBJ2-1, with TRBD2 identical over 9 bases. The CDR3 totals 18 residues. After removal of 0 bases from V and 4 bases from J, the junction contained 10 bases not matched to a gene. Per germline, CDR1 LGHNT and CDR2 FRNRAP. The CDR3 nucleotides read TGTGCTAGTGGTTTGGTACGGGAGGCTAGCGGGGCTTACAATGAGCAGTTCTTC. Translating it yields CASGLVREASGAYNEQFF.

This clone has just one count. The chain couples TRBV7-2 to TRBJ2-5, with no clear D. Trimming removed 0 bases from V and 2 bases from J, with 4 bases in between. CDR1 is SGHTA, CDR2 FQGNSA, per germline. CDR3 length: 13 amino acids. In DNA, the CDR3 is TGTGCCAGCAGCTTAGCCCAACAAGAGACCCAGTACTTC. Residues: CASSLAQQETQYF.

The chain combines TRBV28 with TRBJ2-5; D is perhaps TRBD1 or TRBD2 (5 bases each). V lost 6 bases and J 5 bases, leaving 13 bases between the germline ends. CDR1 and CDR2 (germline): MDHEN, SYDVKM. The CDR3 spans 13 residues. Here the CDR3 reads CASRSGTGETQYF. CDR3 sequence (DNA): TGTGCCAGCAGGTCCGGGACGGGGGAGACCCAGTACTTC.

The rearrangement joins TRBV9 to TRBJ1-2, with D tentatively TRBD1 (6 bases). Germline lookup yields CDR1 SGDLS and CDR2 YYNGEE. The V gene lost 5 bases and the J gene lost 2 bases, with 13 bases spanning the gap. The length of the CDR3 is 14 residues. CDR3 nucleotide sequence: TGTGCCAGCAGATCGGCAGGGGCGAACTATGGCTACACCTTC. It specifies CASRSAGANYGYTF.

V usage is TRBV7-2 and J usage is TRBJ2-1; TRBD2 matches 11 bases. The germline V gene encodes CDR1 SGHTA and CDR2 FQGNSA. The trim removed 3 bases at V and 5 bases at J, leaving 0 bases unmatched. The CDR3 contains 14 residues. CDR3 in DNA: TGTGCCAGCAGCTTGGGACTAGCGGACAATGAGCAGTTCTTC. Its translation: CASSLGLADNEQFF.

The rearrangement uses TRBV9 and TRBJ1-1; no firm D call. Trimming shortened V by 4 bases and J by 2 bases, and 9 bases separated the two germline ends. The length of the CDR3 is 13 residues. Per germline, CDR1 SGDLS and CDR2 YYNGEE. This CDR3 reads CASSPFPNTEAFF. CDR3 sequence (DNA): TGTGCCAGCAGCCCTTTTCCAAACACTGAAGCTTTCTTT.

This clone has just one count. J is TRBJ1-3 and V is TRBV18; D gene ambiguous. This CDR3 comprises 14 residues. Germline V lookup: CDR1 KGHSH, CDR2 LQKENI. V was cut by 3 bases and J by 0 bases, with 6 bases left in between. The CDR3 sequence is CASSPTSSGNTIYF. The CDR3 DNA reads as TGTGCCAGCTCACCCACGAGCTCTGGAAACACCATATATTTT.

J is TRBJ1-2 and V is TRBV13; no firm D call. The CDR3 runs 16 residues. Trimming took 5 bases from V and 2 from J, leaving 18 bases between them. The germline gives CDR1 PRHDT, CDR2 FYEKMQ (reference sequence). For the CDR3, the DNA is TGTGCCAGCAGCCGAGAGCCACAAACCTTGAACTATGGCTACACCTTC. This codes for CASSREPQTLNYGYTF.

The DNA of the CDR3 is TGTGCCAGAGATGGGCTAGGGATCGATGACCTGGAGCCAGATACGCAGTATTTT. This translates into CARDGLGIDDLEPDTQYF. V usage is TRBV9 and J usage is TRBJ2-3; no clear D gene. Germline values: CDR1 SGDLS, CDR2 YYNGEE. This CDR3 is 18 amino acids long. The V gene lost 8 bases and the J gene lost 4 bases, with 29 bases spanning the gap.

This chain links TRBV6-5 with TRBJ2-7; TRBD1 matches 11 bases. V shed 4 bases and J 6 bases; nucleotides not matched to a gene: 8. The CDR3 sequence is 15 residues long. Germline loops: CDR1 MNHEY, CDR2 SVGAGI. The CDR3 DNA reads as TGTGCCAGCAGTTCTAAAGGACAGGGGGCGGCCGAGCAGTACTTC. Its translation is CASSSKGQGAAEQYF.

The chain joins TRBV5-1 to TRBJ1-1, with D uncertain. The CDR3 spans 13 residues. With 0 bases removed from V and 1 base from J, the gap between germline ends came to 4 bases. Germline V gives CDR1 SGHRS, CDR2 YFSETQ. The CDR3 protein is CASSLAENTEAFF. DNA for the CDR3: TGCGCCAGCAGCTTGGCCGAGAACACTGAAGCTTTCTTT.

The chain links TRBV29-1 to TRBJ1-5; no definite D call. V lost 6 bases and J lost 0, with 12 bases in between. Germline values: CDR1 SQVTM, CDR2 ANQGSEA. The CDR3 extends over 14 amino acids. The CDR3 region is CSVLDGNSNQPQHF. CDR3 bases: TGCAGCGTCCTCGACGGGAATAGCAATCAGCCCCAGCATTTT. The variable domain in full, with the rest retrieved from reference TRBV29-1 and TRBJ1-5, is SAVISQKPSRDICQRGTSLTIQCQVDSQVTMMFWYRQQPGQSLTLIATANQGSEATYESGFVIDKFPISRPNLTFSTLTVSNMSPEDSSIYLCSVLDGNSNQPQHFGDGTRLSIL.

The chain recombines TRBV6-5 with TRBJ2-7, with D possibly being TRBD1 or TRBD2 (5 bases each). This CDR3 contains 14 residues. Looked up from germline, CDR1 is MNHEY and CDR2 is SVGAGI. Trimming removed 2 bases from V and 4 bases from J, with 12 bases in between. This chain's CDR3 is CASSYRGTGYEQYF. CDR3 bases: TGTGCCAGCAGTTACCGTGGGACGGGTTACGAGCAGTACTTC.

CDR3 nucleotide sequence: TGTGCCACAATGGGGAGCGGAGGGGGCGCATGGGAGACCCAGTACTTC. This gives the protein CATMGSGGGAWETQYF. The chain employs TRBV10-3 and TRBJ2-5, with D possibly matching TRBD1 (7 bases). The CDR3 covers 16 residues. Germline V gives CDR1 ENHRY, CDR2 SYGVKD. Trimming removed 10 bases from V and 5 bases from J, with 26 bases in between.

This clone was found a few times. The genes are TRBV11-3 and TRBJ2-7; D is uncertain. The germline V gene has CDR1 SGHNT and CDR2 YENEEA. The V and J ends lost 5 bases and 4 bases respectively, with 15 bases between them. This CDR3 is built from 14 residues. CDR3: CASSDHYPPYEQYF. DNA for the CDR3: TGTGCCAGCAGCGACCACTACCCCCCATACGAGCAGTACTTC.